Presented here are 27 T cell receptor beta chains from one specimen sequenced in a study of cytomegalovirus exposure and HLA in healthy donors (dated by TCRdb to 2016 to 2017). Library preparation employed the immunoSEQ multiplex PCR assay. The multiplex PCR relied on a mix of 60 forward primers for TCR Vbeta segments and 13 reverse primers for TCR Jbeta segments. TCRdb took over this immuneACCESS table, retaining in-frame rearrangements with V and J assigned. Such tables are incomplete; in checked studies, under half of the missing clones stem from an unresolved V gene, and the remainder is unexplained. Here the sample has approximately 190,000 clones; 85% to 90% occur a single time. Of the sample, 1% to 1.5% falls within the top ten clones. The sample consisted of PBMCs. These receptors were taken from a man younger than 45 in good health and CMV-seronegative.

The rearrangement links TRBV15 to TRBJ2-7, with TRBD1 identical over 10 bases. Germline values: CDR1 LNHNV, CDR2 YYDKDF (reference sequence). The CDR3 consists of 14 residues. V dropped 2 bases and J dropped 5; count of bases not matched to a gene: 3. CDR3: CATSRSGTGDEQYF. The CDR3 bases are TGTGCCACCAGCAGATCCGGGACAGGGGACGAGCAGTACTTC.

The chain is built from TRBV18 and TRBJ2-5, with a possible D match to TRBD1 (7 bases). V lost 2 bases and J 4 bases, leaving 11 bases between the germline ends. CDR1 and CDR2 (germline): KGHSH, LQKENI. CDR3 length: 14 residues. CDR3 protein: CASSPSRGAETQYF. CDR3 bases: TGTGCCAGCTCACCAAGCAGGGGGGCAGAGACCCAGTACTTC.

V and J are TRBV19 and TRBJ2-7; 8 nucleotides align to TRBD1. The CDR3 runs to 14 residues. Trimming cost V 5 bases and J 5 bases; bases outside gene matches: 8. Germline V gene data show CDR1 as LNHDA and CDR2 as SQIVND (reference sequence). CDR3 loop: CASSFGQGANEQYF. CDR3 coding DNA: TGTGCCAGTAGTTTTGGACAGGGTGCCAACGAGCAGTACTTC.

This clone was seen once. This chain uses TRBV4-1 with TRBJ2-3; 8 bases align to TRBD1. CDR3 size: 15 residues. CDR1 and CDR2 from the germline V gene are MGHRA and YSYEKL. Trimming cost V 0 bases and J 4 bases; bases outside gene matches: 3. The CDR3 sequence is CASSQEQTGADTQYF. In nucleotides, the CDR3 is TGCGCCAGCAGCCAAGAACAGACAGGGGCAGATACGCAGTATTTT.

The genes are TRBV18 and TRBJ2-4; 7 bases line up with TRBD2. With V trimmed by 2 bases and J by 1 base, 2 bases remained unmatched. The CDR3 is 15 amino acids. Looked up from germline, CDR1 is KGHSH and CDR2 is LQKENI. CDR3 in DNA: TGTGCCAGCTCACCAGGACTAGAGGCCAAAAACATTCAGTACTTC. Its translation: CASSPGLEAKNIQYF.

The chain employs TRBV29-1 and TRBJ2-2; weak D call: TRBD1 (6 bases). The V end was cut by 8 bases, the J end by 5 bases, with 18 bases between. There are 14 residues in the CDR3. Germline lookup yields CDR1 SQVTM and CDR2 ANQGSEA. In DNA form, the CDR3 reads TGCAGCTTTTTGCCCCAGGGGATTACCGGGGAGCTGTTTTTT. Translation: CSFLPQGITGELFF.

The chain couples TRBV28 to TRBJ1-3, with TRBD1 identical over 11 bases. The CDR3 consists of 14 residues. V trimming: 6 bases; J trimming: 8 bases; junction bases outside the gene matches: 6. Germline V lookup: CDR1 MDHEN, CDR2 SYDVKM. The CDR3: CASRRTGGIDTIYF. The CDR3 region has the DNA TGTGCCAGCAGGAGGACAGGGGGCATAGACACCATATATTTT.

This sequence joins TRBV28 and TRBJ2-7, with D uncertain. The CDR3 is 11 residues long. The germline V and J ends were trimmed by 5 bases and 6 bases, with 8 bases remaining between them. Germline V gene data show CDR1 as MDHEN and CDR2 as SYDVKM. The CDR3 reads CASSPLIEQYF. The CDR3 DNA is TGTGCCAGCAGTCCGTTAATCGAGCAGTACTTC.

The V call is TRBV18, the J call TRBJ1-4; D may be TRBD1 (6 bases). Trimming left V 2 bases short and J 6 bases short, with 10 bases between. The CDR3 loop spans 14 amino acids. CDR1 is KGHSH, CDR2 LQKENI, per germline. CDR3 sequence reads: CASSPSGTHEKLFF. CDR3 DNA sequence: TGTGCCAGCTCACCATCCGGGACACATGAAAAACTGTTTTTT.

V gene TRBV5-1 combines with J gene TRBJ2-5; D remains unclear. V lost 1 base, J lost 0 bases, and 19 bases lay in between. CDR1 SGHRS and CDR2 YFSETQ come from the germline V gene. The CDR3 covers 18 residues. The CDR3 reads CASSLFPVMVEYQETQYF. The CDR3 coding sequence is TGCGCCAGCAGCTTGTTTCCTGTGATGGTAGAGTACCAAGAGACCCAGTACTTC. The full variable domain, its missing parts supplied by reference TRBV5-1 and TRBJ2-5, is KAGVTQTPRYLIKTRGQQVTLSCSPISGHRSVSWYQQTPGQGLQFLFEYFSETQRNKGNFPGRFSGRQFSNSRSEMNVSTLELGDSALYLCASSLFPVMVEYQETQYFGPGTRLLVL.

The chain couples TRBV7-9 to TRBJ1-2; no definite D call. CDR1 is SEHNR and CDR2 is FQNEAQ in the germline V gene (reference sequence). This CDR3 has 15 amino acids. V was pared by 4 bases and J by 7 bases, with 19 bases between. The CDR3 loop reads CASSSFDRTTSGYTF. CDR3 DNA sequence: TGTGCCAGCAGCTCCTTCGATAGGACGACTAGTGGCTACACCTTC.

This clone was observed a handful of times. The chain combines TRBV5-4 with TRBJ1-3, with D perhaps matching TRBD1 (6 bases). Germline V lookup: CDR1 SGHNT, CDR2 YYREEE (reference sequence). The CDR3 totals 13 residues. V shed 5 bases and J shed 8 bases, with 14 bases lying between them. DNA of the CDR3: TGTGCCAGCAGTTCGGACAGATTGGACACCATATATTTT. Its translation: CASSSDRLDTIYF.

CDR3 bases: TGTGCCAGCAGGCGGGACGGTCCCTACGAGCAGTACTTC. This sequence encodes CASRRDGPYEQYF. The chain combines TRBV27 with TRBJ2-7; D is possibly TRBD2 (6 bases). Trimming took off 6 bases at V and 2 bases at J, with 11 bases between the two ends. Germline V lookup: CDR1 MNHEY, CDR2 SMNVEV (reference sequence). The CDR3 extends over 13 amino acids.

In DNA, the CDR3 is TGTGCCAGCAGCTTGGTATTGGGGACAGGTAAAGAGACCCAGTACTTC. It encodes CASSLVLGTGKETQYF. V usage is TRBV5-6 and J usage is TRBJ2-5; 8 bases are shared with TRBD1. The germline V gene encodes CDR1 SGHDT and CDR2 YYEEEE. V shed 0 bases, J shed 3 bases, and the junction held 7 bases outside the gene matches. This CDR3 is 16 amino acids long. The complete variable domain, with remaining parts taken from reference TRBV5-6 and TRBJ2-5, reads DAGVTQSPTHLIKTRGQQVTLRCSPKSGHDTVSWYQQALGQGPQFIFQYYEEEERQRGNFPDRFSGHQFPNYSSELNVNALLLGDSALYLCASSLVLGTGKETQYFGPGTRLLVL.

The chain carries TRBV6-1 and TRBJ1-1; no reliable D call. Germline V gives CDR1 MNHNS, CDR2 SASEGT. V lost 7 bases and J 2 bases, leaving 14 bases between the germline ends. The CDR3 extends over 14 amino acids. CDR3 amino acids: CASNTPPLNTEAFF. CDR3 nucleotide sequence: TGTGCCAGCAATACCCCCCCGCTAAACACTGAAGCTTTCTTT.

This chain uses TRBV7-9 with TRBJ1-1; D gene uncertain. Germline V gene lookup returns CDR1 SEHNR and CDR2 FQNEAQ (reference sequence). V was trimmed by 3 bases and J by 8 bases, leaving 10 bases between them. The CDR3 spans 12 residues. This CDR3 reads CASSLAGGEAFF. CDR3 sequence (DNA): TGTGCCAGCAGCTTGGCCGGAGGAGAAGCTTTCTTT. Supplemented by reference TRBV7-9 and TRBJ1-1, the full variable domain reads DTGVSQNPRHKITKRGQNVTFRCDPISEHNRLYWYRQTLGQGPEFLTYFQNEAQLEKSRLLSDRFSAERPKGSFSTLEIQRTEQGDSAMYLCASSLAGGEAFFGQGTRLTVV.

V is TRBV19 and J is TRBJ2-7; D unclear. In germline, CDR1 is LNHDA, CDR2 SQIVND (reference sequence). Trimming cost V 1 base and J 2 bases, with 9 bases left between them. This CDR3 spans 14 amino acids. For the CDR3, the DNA is TGTGCCAGTAGTATAGGGAACAGCCCCTACGAGCAGTACTTC. Translation: CASSIGNSPYEQYF.

In nucleotides, the CDR3 is TGTGCCAGCAGCTATTATCAGGGGGGCGACACTGAAGCTTTCTTT. Its translation: CASSYYQGGDTEAFF. The V call is TRBV5-8, the J call TRBJ1-1; 7 bases fit TRBD1. Germline CDR1 is SGHTS and CDR2 is YDEGEE. This CDR3 has 15 residues. With 3 bases clipped from V and 3 bases from J, the junction kept 8 bases outside the gene matches.

This clone was observed once. Other DNA sequences from this sample encode an identical CDR3 as well. The J gene is TRBJ2-3, the V gene TRBV5-4; TRBD2 matches at 7 bases. Germline CDR1 and CDR2: SGHNT and YYREEE (reference sequence). The CDR3 covers 15 residues. The V gene end was trimmed by 3 bases and the J gene end by 2 bases; junction bases not matched to a gene: 6. The CDR3 protein is CASSSSGIITDTQYF. The CDR3 DNA sequence: TGTGCCAGCAGCTCGAGCGGGATCATCACAGATACGCAGTATTTT.

This clone was recorded once. Relative to the germline gene, one junction end is altered; a read error may explain this. V and J are TRBV7-9 and TRBJ2-5; 9 nucleotides match TRBD2. The CDR3 contains 15 residues. Germline values: CDR1 SEHNR, CDR2 FQNEAQ (reference sequence). The CDR3 DNA reads as TGTTCCAGCAGCTTACCCCTAGCGGGACAAGAGACCCAGTACTTC. This codes for CSSSLPLAGQETQYF.

The chain has TRBV6-5 and TRBJ2-2; 7 positions match TRBD1. Germline V CDR1 and CDR2: MNHEY, SVGAGI. The CDR3 extends over 13 amino acids. The junction had 3 bases not matched to a gene; V was cut back by 8 bases and J by 3 bases. CDR3: CASLGTDTGELFF. The CDR3 bases are TGTGCCAGCCTGGGGACAGACACCGGGGAGCTGTTTTTT.

The chain carries TRBV6-5 and TRBJ2-3, with 8 bases that match TRBD2. This CDR3 contains 13 residues. Unmatched junction bases numbered 4, after V lost 5 bases and J lost 6 bases. The V gene's germline CDR1 is MNHEY and CDR2 SVGAGI. CDR3 sequence reads: CASSPGGLDTQYF. CDR3 bases: TGTGCCAGCAGTCCGGGGGGGCTTGATACGCAGTATTTT.

The chain has TRBV30 and TRBJ2-7; D is unclear. Per the germline V gene, CDR1 is GTSNPN and CDR2 is SVGIG (reference sequence). This CDR3 region has 13 residues. Trimming stripped 2 bases from V and 3 bases from J, with 11 bases between. CDR3 loop: CAWSWRRDYEQYF. In nucleotides, the CDR3 is TGTGCCTGGAGTTGGCGGAGAGACTACGAGCAGTACTTC.

This chain joins TRBV30 and TRBJ2-7, with TRBD1 as a possible D gene (7 bases). Germline V gene lookup returns CDR1 GTSNPN and CDR2 SVGIG (reference sequence). CDR3 length equals 12 residues. V was shortened by 3 bases and J by 6 bases, with 12 bases between the two germline ends. Here the CDR3 reads CAWREGASEQYF. CDR3 sequence (DNA): TGTGCCTGGAGGGAGGGGGCTAGCGAGCAGTACTTC.

The V call is TRBV2, the J call TRBJ2-1; D is possibly TRBD1 (8 bases). In germline, CDR1 is SNHLY, CDR2 FYNNEI. V was shortened by 5 bases and J by 4 bases, with 15 bases between the two germline ends. The CDR3 runs 15 residues. CDR3 sequence (DNA): TGTGCCAGCAGTAGGGAGGGACAGGTATACAATGAGCAGTTCTTC. Translated: CASSREGQVYNEQFF.

The chain couples TRBV19 to TRBJ1-1, with TRBD1 as a possible D gene (6 bases). V dropped 2 bases and J dropped 0 bases, with 16 bases sitting between them. This CDR3 is 17 amino acids long. Germline assignment: CDR1 LNHDA and CDR2 SQIVND (reference sequence). This CDR3 reads CASSIPRQGWMNTEAFF. The CDR3, as DNA: TGTGCCAGTAGTATACCGCGCCAGGGGTGGATGAACACTGAAGCTTTCTTT.

This clone was counted a single time. The CDR3 here is CSVAGEEQFF. The CDR3 DNA sequence: TGCAGCGTGGCGGGGGAGGAGCAGTTCTTC. V usage is TRBV29-1 and J usage is TRBJ2-1, with TRBD2 identical over 7 bases. The germline V gene has CDR1 SQVTM and CDR2 ANQGSEA. V shed 6 bases and J 10 bases; nucleotides not matched to a gene: 3. The CDR3 spans 10 residues.